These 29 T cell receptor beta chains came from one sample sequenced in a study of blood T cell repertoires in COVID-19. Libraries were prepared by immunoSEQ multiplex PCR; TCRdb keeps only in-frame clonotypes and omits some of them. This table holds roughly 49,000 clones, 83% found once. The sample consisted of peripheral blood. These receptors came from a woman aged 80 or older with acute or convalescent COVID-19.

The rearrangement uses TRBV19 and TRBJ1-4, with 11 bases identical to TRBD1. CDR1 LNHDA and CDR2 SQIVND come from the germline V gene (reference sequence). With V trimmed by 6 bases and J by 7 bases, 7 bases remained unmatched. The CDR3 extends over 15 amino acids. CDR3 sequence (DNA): TGTGCCAGTAGCCCACCGGGACAGGGGGGTGAAAAACTGTTTTTT. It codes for CASSPPGQGGEKLFF.

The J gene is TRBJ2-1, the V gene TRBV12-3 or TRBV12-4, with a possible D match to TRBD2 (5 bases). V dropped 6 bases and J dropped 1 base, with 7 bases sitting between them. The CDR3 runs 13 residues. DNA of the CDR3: TGTGCCAGCAGAAGGGAGTCCTACAATGAGCAGTTCTTC. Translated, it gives CASRRESYNEQFF.

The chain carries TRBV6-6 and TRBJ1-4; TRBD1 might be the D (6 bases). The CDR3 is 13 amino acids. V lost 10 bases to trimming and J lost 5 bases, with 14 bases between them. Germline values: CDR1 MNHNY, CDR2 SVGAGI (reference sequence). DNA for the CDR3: TGTGCCACAGCGGCTACAGGGAATGAAAAACTGTTTTTT. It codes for CATAATGNEKLFF.

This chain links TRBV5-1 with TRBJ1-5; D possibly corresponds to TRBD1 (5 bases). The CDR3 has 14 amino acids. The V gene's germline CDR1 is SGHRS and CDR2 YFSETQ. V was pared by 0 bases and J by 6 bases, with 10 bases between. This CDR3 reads CASSLGRGGQPQHF. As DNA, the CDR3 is TGCGCCAGCAGCTTGGGGAGGGGTGGTCAGCCCCAGCATTTT.

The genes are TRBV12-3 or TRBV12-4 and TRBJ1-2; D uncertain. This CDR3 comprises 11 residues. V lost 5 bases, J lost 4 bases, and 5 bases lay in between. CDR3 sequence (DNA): TGTGCCAGCAGTCGGGGCTATGGCTACACCTTC. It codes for CASSRGYGYTF.

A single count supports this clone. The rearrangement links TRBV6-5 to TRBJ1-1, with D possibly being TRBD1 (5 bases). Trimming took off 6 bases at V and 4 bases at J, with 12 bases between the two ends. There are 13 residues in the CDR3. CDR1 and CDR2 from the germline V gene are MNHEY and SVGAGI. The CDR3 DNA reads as TGTGCCAGCAGATCGCCGGGGGTCACTGAAGCTTTCTTT. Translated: CASRSPGVTEAFF.

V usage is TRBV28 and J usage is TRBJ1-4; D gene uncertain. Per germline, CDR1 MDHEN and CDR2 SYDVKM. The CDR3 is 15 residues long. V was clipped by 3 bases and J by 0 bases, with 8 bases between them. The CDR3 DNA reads TGTGCCAGCAGTTTGTCGATAGCAACTAATGAAAAACTGTTTTTT. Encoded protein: CASSLSIATNEKLFF.

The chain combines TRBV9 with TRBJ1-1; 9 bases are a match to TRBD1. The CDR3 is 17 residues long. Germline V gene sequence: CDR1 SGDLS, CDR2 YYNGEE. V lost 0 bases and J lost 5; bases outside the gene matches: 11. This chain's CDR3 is CASSVDVQGALVTEAFF. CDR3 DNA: TGTGCCAGCAGCGTAGATGTACAGGGGGCCTTGGTTACTGAAGCTTTCTTT.

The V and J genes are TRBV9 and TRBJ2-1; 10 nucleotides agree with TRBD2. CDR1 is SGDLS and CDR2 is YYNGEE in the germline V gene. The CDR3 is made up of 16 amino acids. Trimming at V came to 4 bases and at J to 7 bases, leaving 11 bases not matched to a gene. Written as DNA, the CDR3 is TGTGCCAGCAGCCCTATAGCGGGGGGTTTTGGGAATGAGCAGTTCTTC. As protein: CASSPIAGGFGNEQFF.

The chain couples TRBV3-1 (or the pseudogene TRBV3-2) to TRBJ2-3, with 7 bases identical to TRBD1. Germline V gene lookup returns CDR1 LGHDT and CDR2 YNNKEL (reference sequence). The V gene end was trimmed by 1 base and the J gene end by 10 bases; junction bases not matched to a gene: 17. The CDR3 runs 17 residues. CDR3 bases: TGTGCCAGCAGCCAAGCAAGGGGGACAGAGTCATCTCAGCCGCAGTATTTT. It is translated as CASSQARGTESSQPQYF.

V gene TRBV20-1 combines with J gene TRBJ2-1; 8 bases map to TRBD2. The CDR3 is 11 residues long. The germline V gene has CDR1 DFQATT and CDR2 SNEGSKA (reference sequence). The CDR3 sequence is CSGGVHNEQFF. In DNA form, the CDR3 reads TGCAGCGGGGGGGTTCACAATGAGCAGTTCTTC.

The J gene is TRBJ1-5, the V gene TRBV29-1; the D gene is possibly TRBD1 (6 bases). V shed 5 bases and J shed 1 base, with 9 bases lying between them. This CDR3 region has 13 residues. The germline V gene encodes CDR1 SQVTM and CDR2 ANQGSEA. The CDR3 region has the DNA TGCAGCGTTCAAGGACAGAGCAATCAGCCCCAGCATTTT. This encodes CSVQGQSNQPQHF.

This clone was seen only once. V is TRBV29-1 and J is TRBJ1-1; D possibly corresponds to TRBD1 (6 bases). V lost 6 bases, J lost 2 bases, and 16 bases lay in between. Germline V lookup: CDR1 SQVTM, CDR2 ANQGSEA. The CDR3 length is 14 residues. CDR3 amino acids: CSVSGTTGNTEAFF. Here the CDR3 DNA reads TGCAGCGTCTCTGGGACAACGGGTAACACTGAAGCTTTCTTT.

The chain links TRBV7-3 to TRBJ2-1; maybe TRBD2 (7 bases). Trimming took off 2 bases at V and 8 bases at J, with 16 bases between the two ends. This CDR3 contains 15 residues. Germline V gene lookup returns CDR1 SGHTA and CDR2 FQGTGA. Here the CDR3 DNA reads TGTGCCAGCAGCTTAGGCGGGGGCCGTACAGATGAGCAGTTCTTC. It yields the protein CASSLGGGRTDEQFF.

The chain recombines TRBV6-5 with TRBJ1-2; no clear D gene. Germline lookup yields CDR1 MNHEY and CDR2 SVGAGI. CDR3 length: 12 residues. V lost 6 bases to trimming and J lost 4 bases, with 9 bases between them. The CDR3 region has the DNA TGTGCCAGCAGGGGGAGCATCTATGGCTACACCTTC. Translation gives CASRGSIYGYTF.

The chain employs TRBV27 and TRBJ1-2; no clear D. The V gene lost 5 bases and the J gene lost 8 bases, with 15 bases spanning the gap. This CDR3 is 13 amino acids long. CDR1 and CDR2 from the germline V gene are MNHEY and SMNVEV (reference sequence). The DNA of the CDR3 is TGTGCCAGCAGTCACCCCGGGGAAAGGGGCTACACCTTC. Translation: CASSHPGERGYTF.

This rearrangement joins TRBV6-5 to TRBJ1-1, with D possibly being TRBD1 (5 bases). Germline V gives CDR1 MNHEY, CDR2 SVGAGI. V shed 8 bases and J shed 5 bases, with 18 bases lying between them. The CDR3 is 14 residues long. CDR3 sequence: CASRGEGWRTEAFF. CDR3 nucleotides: TGTGCCAGCCGGGGGGAGGGCTGGAGGACTGAAGCTTTCTTT.

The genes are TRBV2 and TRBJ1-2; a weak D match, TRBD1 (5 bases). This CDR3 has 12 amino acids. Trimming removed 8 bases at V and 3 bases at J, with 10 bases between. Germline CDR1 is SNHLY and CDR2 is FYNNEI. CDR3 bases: TGTGCCAGCTGGGGCGGGGACTATGGCTACACCTTC. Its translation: CASWGGDYGYTF.

The CDR3 DNA sequence: TGTGCCAGTTCGGAGGGTCGGAGGAACACTGAAGCTTTCTTT. Translating it yields CASSEGRRNTEAFF. The chain combines TRBV19 with TRBJ1-1; no clear D gene. The CDR3 contains 14 residues. Deletions cut 8 bases from V and 1 base from J, with 14 bases between. CDR1 is LNHDA, CDR2 SQIVND, per germline (reference sequence). The whole variable domain, filled in from reference TRBV19 and TRBJ1-1, reads DGGITQSPKYLFRKEGQNVTLSCEQNLNHDAMYWYRQDPGQGLRLIYYSQIVNDFQKGDIAEGYSVSREKKESFPLTVTSAQKNPTAFYLCASSEGRRNTEAFFGQGTRLTVV.

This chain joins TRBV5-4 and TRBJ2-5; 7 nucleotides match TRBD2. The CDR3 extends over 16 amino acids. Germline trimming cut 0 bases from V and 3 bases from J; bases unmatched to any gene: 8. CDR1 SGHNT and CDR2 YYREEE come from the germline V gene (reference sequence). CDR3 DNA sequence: TGTGCCAGCAGCTTGGATCCCGCGGGGGTTGAAGAGACCCAGTACTTC. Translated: CASSLDPAGVEETQYF.

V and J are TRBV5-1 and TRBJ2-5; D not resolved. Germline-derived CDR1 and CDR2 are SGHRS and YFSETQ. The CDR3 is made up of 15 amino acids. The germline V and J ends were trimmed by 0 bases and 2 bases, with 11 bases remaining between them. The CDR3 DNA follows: TGCGCCAGCAGCTTGGTCACTACGCAGCAAGAGACCCAGTACTTC. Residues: CASSLVTTQQETQYF.

The CDR3 loop is CASSSQQGTGEAFF. CDR3 in DNA: TGTGCCAGCAGCTCGCAACAGGGTACGGGTGAAGCTTTCTTT. The chain combines TRBV7-9 with TRBJ1-1; possibly TRBD1 for D (6 bases). Germline lookup yields CDR1 SEHNR and CDR2 FQNEAQ (reference sequence). The CDR3 length is 14 residues. V lost 4 bases and J lost 7, with 16 bases in between.

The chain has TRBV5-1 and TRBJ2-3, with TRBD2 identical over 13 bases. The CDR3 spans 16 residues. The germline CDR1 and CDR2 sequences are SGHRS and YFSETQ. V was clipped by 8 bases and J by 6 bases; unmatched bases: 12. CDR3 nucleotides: TGCGCCAGTACTAGCGGGGGGGCCACCGGGTCGGATACGCAGTATTTT. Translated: CASTSGGATGSDTQYF.

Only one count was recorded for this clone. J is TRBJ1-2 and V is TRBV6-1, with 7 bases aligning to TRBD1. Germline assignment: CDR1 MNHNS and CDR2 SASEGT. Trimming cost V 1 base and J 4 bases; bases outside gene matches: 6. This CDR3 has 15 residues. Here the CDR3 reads CASSEGRGRVYGYTF. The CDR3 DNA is TGTGCCAGCAGTGAAGGGAGGGGGCGCGTCTATGGCTACACCTTC.

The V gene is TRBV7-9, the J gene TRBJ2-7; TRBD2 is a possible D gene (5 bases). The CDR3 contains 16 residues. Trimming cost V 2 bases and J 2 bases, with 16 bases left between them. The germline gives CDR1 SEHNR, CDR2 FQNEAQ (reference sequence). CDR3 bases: TGTGCCAGCAGCTTACTCCTAGCACTGAGGCCCTACGAGCAGTACTTC. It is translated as CASSLLLALRPYEQYF.

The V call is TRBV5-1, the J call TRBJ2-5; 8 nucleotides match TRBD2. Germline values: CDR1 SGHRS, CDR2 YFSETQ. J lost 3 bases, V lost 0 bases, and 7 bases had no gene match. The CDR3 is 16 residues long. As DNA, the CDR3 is TGCGCCAGCAGCTTGGGTTCCGGGCGGGGGGAAGAGACCCAGTACTTC. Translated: CASSLGSGRGEETQYF.

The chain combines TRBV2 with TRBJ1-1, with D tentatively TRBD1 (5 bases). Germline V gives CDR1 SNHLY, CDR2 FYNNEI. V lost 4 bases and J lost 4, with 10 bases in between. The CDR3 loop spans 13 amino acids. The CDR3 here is CASSVGGVTEAFF. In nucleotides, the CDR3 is TGTGCCAGCAGTGTCGGAGGGGTCACTGAAGCTTTCTTT.

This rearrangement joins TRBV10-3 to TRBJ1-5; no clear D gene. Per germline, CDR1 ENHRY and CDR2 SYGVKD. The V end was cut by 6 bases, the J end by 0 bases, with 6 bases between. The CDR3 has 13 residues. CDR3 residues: CAISPGSNQPQHF. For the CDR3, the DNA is TGTGCCATCAGCCCAGGTAGCAATCAGCCCCAGCATTTT.

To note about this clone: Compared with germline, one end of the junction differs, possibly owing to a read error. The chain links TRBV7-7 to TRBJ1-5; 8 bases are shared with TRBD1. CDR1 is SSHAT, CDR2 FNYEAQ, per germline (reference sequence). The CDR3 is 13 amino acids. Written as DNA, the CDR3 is TGTGCTAGCAGCTTGGACAGGGAACAGCCCCAGCATTTT. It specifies CASSLDREQPQHF.